This TCR beta chain derives from a study of OX40 agonist ivuxolimab in advanced cancers. Study in general: From about 23 to 85 years was the age range, with a mean of 60 years, and over 80% were male.

Using immunoSEQ multiplex PCR, the repertoire was profiled, and TCRdb retains in-frame clones only, with some absent. The table includes some 79,000 clones, about 88% detected once. Sample: CD4+ or CD8+ T cells sorted from blood, taken in a trial of the OX40 agonist ivuxolimab. The receptor comes from an adult with an advanced solid tumor such as melanoma, head and neck, liver or kidney cancer.

In DNA, the CDR3 is TGCAGCGTTACTCACCAAAACACCATATATTTT. Translated, it gives CSVTHQNTIYF. The genes are TRBV29-1 and TRBJ1-3; no definite D call. The CDR3 spans 11 residues. The germline CDR1 and CDR2 sequences are SQVTM and ANQGSEA. V lost 5 bases and J 6 bases, leaving 8 bases between the germline ends. The whole variable domain, remainder taken from reference TRBV29-1 and TRBJ1-3, is SAVISQKPSRDICQRGTSLTIQCQVDSQVTMMFWYRQQPGQSLTLIATANQGSEATYESGFVIDKFPISRPNLTFSTLTVSNMSPEDSSIYLCSVTHQNTIYFGEGSWLTVV.